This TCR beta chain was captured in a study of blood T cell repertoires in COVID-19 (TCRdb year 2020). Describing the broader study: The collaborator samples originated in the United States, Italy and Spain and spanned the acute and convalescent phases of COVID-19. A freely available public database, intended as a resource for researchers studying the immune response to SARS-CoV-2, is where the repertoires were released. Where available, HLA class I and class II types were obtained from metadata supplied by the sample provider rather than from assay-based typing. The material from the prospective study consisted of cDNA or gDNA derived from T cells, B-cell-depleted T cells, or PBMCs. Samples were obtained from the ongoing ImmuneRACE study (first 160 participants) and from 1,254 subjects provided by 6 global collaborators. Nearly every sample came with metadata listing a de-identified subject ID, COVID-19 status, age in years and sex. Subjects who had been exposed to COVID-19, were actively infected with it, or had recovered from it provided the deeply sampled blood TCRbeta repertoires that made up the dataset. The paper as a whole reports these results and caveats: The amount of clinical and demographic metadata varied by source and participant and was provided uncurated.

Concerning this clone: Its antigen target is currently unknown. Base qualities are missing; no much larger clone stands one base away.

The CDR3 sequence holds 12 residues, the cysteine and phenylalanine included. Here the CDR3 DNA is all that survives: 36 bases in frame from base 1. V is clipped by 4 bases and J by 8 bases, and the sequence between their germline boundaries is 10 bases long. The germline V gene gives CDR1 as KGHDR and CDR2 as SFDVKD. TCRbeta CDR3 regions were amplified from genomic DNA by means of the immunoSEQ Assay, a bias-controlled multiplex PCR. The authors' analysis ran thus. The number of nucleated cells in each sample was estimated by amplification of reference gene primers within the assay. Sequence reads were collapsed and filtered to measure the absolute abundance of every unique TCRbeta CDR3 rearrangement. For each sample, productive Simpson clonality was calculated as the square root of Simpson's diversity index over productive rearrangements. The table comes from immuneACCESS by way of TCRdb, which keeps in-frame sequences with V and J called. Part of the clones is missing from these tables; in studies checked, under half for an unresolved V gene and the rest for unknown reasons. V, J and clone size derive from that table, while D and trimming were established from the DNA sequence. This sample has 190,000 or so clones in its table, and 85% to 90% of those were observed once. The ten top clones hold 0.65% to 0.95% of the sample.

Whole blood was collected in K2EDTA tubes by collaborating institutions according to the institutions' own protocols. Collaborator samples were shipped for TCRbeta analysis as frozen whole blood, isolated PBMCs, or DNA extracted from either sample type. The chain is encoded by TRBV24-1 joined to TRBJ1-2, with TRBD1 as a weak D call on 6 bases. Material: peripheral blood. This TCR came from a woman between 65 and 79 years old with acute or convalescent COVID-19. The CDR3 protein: CATSDSGVGYTF. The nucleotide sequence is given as TGTGCCACCAGTGACTCAGGGGTCGGCTACACCTTC.